This T cell receptor beta chain was observed in a study of metastatic and nonmetastatic thyroid tumors. Turning to the study itself: Repertoire comparison spanned blood and tumor or nodule tissue of malignant and benign thyroid patients. Study results and limitations: In blood and tumor, TCR beta diversity was reportedly significantly higher in malignant thyroid tumors than in benign nodules.

In its sample, this clone was seen many times. What it binds is unknown. Original processing notes: Across clinicopathological groups, CDR3 differences served as the basis for building a distant-metastasis classifier for papillary thyroid cancer. From the PCR reads, TCRdb re-called clones with MiXCR. These V and J calls rely on TCRdb rather than the paper's analysis. Of tens of thousands of clones in the sample, 20% to 30% were seen once. In germline, CDR1 is MDHEN, CDR2 SYDVKM. This CDR3 is 17 amino acids long. Trimming left V 3 bases short and J 6 bases short, with 20 bases between. Until they underwent thyroid surgery, no patient had received any treatment.

The TCR comes from a male donor with papillary thyroid cancer or a benign thyroid nodule (not recorded which). Some clones in this sample may be carry-over from other donors' samples. The sequenced sample consisted of tumor tissue. The chain recombines TRBV28 with TRBJ2-2; D might be TRBD1 (6 bases). The CDR3 spells CASSFPRGKGVAGELFF. CDR3 sequence (DNA): TGTGCCAGCAGTTTCCCCCGGGGCAAGGGGGTGGCCGGGGAGCTGTTTTTT.